The 30 T cell receptor beta chains reported below all come from one sample, sequenced in a study of blood T cell repertoires in COVID-19. Generated by immunoSEQ multiplex PCR, the TCRdb table keeps only in-frame clones and is missing some. Of some 66,000 clones in the sample, around nine tenths were seen once. Source material: peripheral blood. These receptors originate from an older woman with acute or convalescent COVID-19.

The rearrangement uses TRBV5-6 and TRBJ1-4, with 8 bases that match TRBD1. The CDR3 is made up of 16 amino acids. With V trimmed by 2 bases and J by 7 bases, 10 bases remained unmatched. CDR1 and CDR2 from the germline V gene are SGHDT and YYEEEE. The CDR3 DNA follows: TGTGCCAGCAGCTTAGTCCGCGTCAGGGGGCTTGAAAAACTGTTTTTT. Amino acid sequence: CASSLVRVRGLEKLFF.

This chain links TRBV5-8 with TRBJ2-5; 12 nucleotides match TRBD2. Trimming removed 5 bases from V and 5 bases from J; junction bases left unmatched: 7. The CDR3 spans 15 residues. Looked up from germline, CDR1 is SGHTS and CDR2 is YDEGEE. CDR3 nucleotide sequence: TGTGCCAGCAGTCTAGCGGGAGGGCCCTGGGAGACCCAGTACTTC. Protein: CASSLAGGPWETQYF.

The chain combines TRBV21-1 with TRBJ2-7; the DNA was not used to check the table's D call, TRBD2. TRBV21-1 is labeled a pseudogene. The CDR3 has 11 amino acids. For the CDR3, the DNA is TGTGCCCGAGCGGTCCGGGACGAGCAGTACGTC. Translated: CARAVRDEQYV.

This chain uses TRBV2 with TRBJ1-1; D is perhaps TRBD1 (5 bases). This CDR3 has 14 residues. V lost 3 bases and J lost 4, with 12 bases in between. Germline loops: CDR1 SNHLY, CDR2 FYNNEI. This CDR3 reads CASSDLGGGTEAFF. CDR3 nucleotide sequence: TGTGCCAGCAGTGATTTGGGGGGTGGCACTGAAGCTTTCTTT.

This chain connects TRBV19 to TRBJ2-5, with TRBD1 identical over 7 bases. V lost 2 bases, J lost 9 bases, and 9 bases stayed unmatched. This CDR3 is 14 amino acids long. Looked up from germline, CDR1 is LNHDA and CDR2 is SQIVND (reference sequence). The CDR3 protein is CASSISTGSPAQYF. CDR3 coding DNA: TGTGCCAGTAGTATATCGACAGGGAGCCCTGCCCAGTACTTC.

V usage is TRBV11-2 and J usage is TRBJ1-3, with 12 bases matching TRBD1. Germline loops: CDR1 SGHAT, CDR2 FQNNGV. The CDR3 consists of 19 residues. After removal of 0 bases from V and 4 bases from J, the junction contained 10 bases not matched to a gene. The DNA for the CDR3 is TGTGCCAGCAGCTTAGATGCCGGGACAGGGGGCTTGGGAGGAAACACCATATATTTT. Translating gives CASSLDAGTGGLGGNTIYF.

The CDR3 spells CASSPGTGIGEAFF. CDR3 DNA: TGTGCCAGTAGCCCCGGGACAGGGATAGGTGAAGCTTTCTTT. The V gene is TRBV19, the J gene TRBJ1-1; 9 bases agree with TRBD1. Trimming at V came to 6 bases and at J to 7 bases, leaving 9 bases not matched to a gene. This CDR3 is built from 14 residues. Germline assignment: CDR1 LNHDA and CDR2 SQIVND (reference sequence).

The chain recombines TRBV7-9 with TRBJ1-2; D is perhaps TRBD1 (6 bases). V lost 5 bases and J 4 bases, leaving 17 bases between the germline ends. Germline CDR1 and CDR2: SEHNR and FQNEAQ (reference sequence). This CDR3 contains 15 residues. This CDR3 is CASSLHVGTPYGYTF. The DNA of the CDR3 is TGTGCCAGCAGCCTACATGTCGGGACACCCTATGGCTACACCTTC.

The chain joins TRBV5-1 to TRBJ1-2; possibly TRBD1 for D (6 bases). This CDR3 is 16 amino acids long. V shed 4 bases and J shed 1 base, with 17 bases lying between them. The germline V gene has CDR1 SGHRS and CDR2 YFSETQ. The CDR3 loop is CASSPEGGPFNYGYTF. The CDR3, as DNA: TGCGCCAGCAGCCCGGAGGGGGGGCCCTTTAACTATGGCTACACCTTC.

The chain employs TRBV4-3 and TRBJ2-5; perhaps TRBD1 as D (6 bases). Trimming took 5 bases from V and 5 from J, leaving 12 bases between them. Germline assignment: CDR1 LGHNA and CDR2 YSLEER. The CDR3 extends over 13 amino acids. CDR3 sequence: CASSVRGQETQYF. CDR3 in DNA: TGCGCCAGCAGCGTCAGGGGTCAGGAGACCCAGTACTTC.

This sequence joins TRBV5-1 and TRBJ1-2; maybe TRBD1 (5 bases). The CDR3 totals 15 residues. Germline CDR1 SGHRS, CDR2 YFSETQ. Trimming removed 1 base at V and 3 bases at J, with 13 bases between. The CDR3 reads CASSLTGPPDYGYTF. For the CDR3, the DNA is TGCGCCAGCAGCTTGACAGGACCCCCCGACTATGGCTACACCTTC.

V gene TRBV19 combines with J gene TRBJ1-3; perhaps TRBD1 as D (6 bases). The germline CDR1 and CDR2 sequences are LNHDA and SQIVND (reference sequence). The CDR3 consists of 14 residues. Trimming pared 7 bases from V and 4 bases from J, leaving 14 bases between. This chain's CDR3 is CASIGLGAGNTIYF. In nucleotides, the CDR3 is TGTGCCAGTATCGGACTGGGGGCAGGAAACACCATATATTTT.

V usage is TRBV10-3 and J usage is TRBJ1-1; no clear D. Trimming took 4 bases from V and 1 from J, leaving 4 bases between them. Germline V gives CDR1 ENHRY, CDR2 SYGVKD. There are 12 residues in the CDR3. CDR3 loop: CAISVQNTEAFF. The CDR3 DNA sequence: TGTGCCATCAGTGTACAGAACACTGAAGCTTTCTTT.

This rearrangement joins TRBV7-9 to TRBJ1-2; no reliable D call. The CDR3 is made up of 12 amino acids. V lost 2 bases and J lost 4, with 5 bases in between. CDR1 SEHNR and CDR2 FQNEAQ come from the germline V gene (reference sequence). The CDR3 DNA sequence: TGTGCCAGCAGCTTACTCAGCTATGGCTACACCTTC. Residues: CASSLLSYGYTF.

The chain links TRBV6-5 to TRBJ2-3; D gene ambiguous. Germline CDR1 MNHEY, CDR2 SVGAGI. The CDR3 runs to 16 residues. Trimming took 2 bases from V and 3 from J, leaving 15 bases between them. CDR3 sequence: CASSYPPWPLTDTQYF. The CDR3 DNA reads TGTGCCAGCAGTTACCCCCCTTGGCCGTTAACAGATACGCAGTATTTT.

The chain is built from TRBV5-6 and TRBJ2-4; 7 bases are shared with TRBD1. The trim removed 4 bases at V and 3 bases at J, leaving 7 bases unmatched. Per the germline V gene, CDR1 is SGHDT and CDR2 is YYEEEE. The CDR3 sequence is 15 residues long. This CDR3 reads CASSRLQGDKNIQYF. The CDR3 DNA follows: TGTGCCAGCAGCAGACTGCAGGGGGACAAAAACATTCAGTACTTC.

The chain combines TRBV7-2 with TRBJ2-3, with 7 bases identical to TRBD1. Germline CDR1 reads SGHTA; CDR2 reads FQGNSA. The J segment lost 2 bases and the V segment lost 9 bases, leaving 14 bases of the junction unmatched. The CDR3 extends over 16 amino acids. CDR3 bases: TGTGCCAGATCAAGACGGGACAGTGAGATCACAGATACGCAGTATTTT. Translating it yields CARSRRDSEITDTQYF.

This chain connects TRBV15 to TRBJ1-2; possible D gene TRBD1, 5 bases. V lost 3 bases and J lost 4, with 12 bases in between. This CDR3 has 14 amino acids. Germline V gene lookup returns CDR1 LNHNV and CDR2 YYDKDF (reference sequence). The CDR3 nucleotides read TGTGCCACCAGCAGTGCCGGGAGGGGCTATGGCTACACCTTC. As protein: CATSSAGRGYGYTF.

The chain joins TRBV18 to TRBJ1-4; 9 nucleotides match TRBD1. The junction had 9 bases not matched to a gene; V was cut back by 0 bases and J by 4 bases. This CDR3 contains 18 residues. The germline V gene encodes CDR1 KGHSH and CDR2 LQKENI. CDR3 nucleotides: TGTGCCAGCTCACCACCTTACGGGACAGGGCCTCTTAATGAAAAACTGTTTTTT. Translation: CASSPPYGTGPLNEKLFF.

This sequence joins TRBV2 and TRBJ1-4, with 8 bases matching TRBD1. The J segment lost 0 bases and the V segment lost 8 bases, leaving 8 bases of the junction unmatched. The CDR3 is made up of 16 amino acids. The germline gives CDR1 SNHLY, CDR2 FYNNEI. The CDR3 bases are TGTGCCAGCGGGAGAGACAGGGGAGCAACTAATGAAAAACTGTTTTTT. This encodes CASGRDRGATNEKLFF. The full variable domain, completed using reference TRBV2 and TRBJ1-4, is EPEVTQTPSHQVTQMGQEVILRCVPISNHLYFYWYRQILGQKVEFLVSFYNNEISEKSEIFDDQFSVERPDGSNFTLKIRSTKLEDSAMYFCASGRDRGATNEKLFFGSGTQLSVL.

For the CDR3, the DNA is TGCGCCAGCAGCTTGGAGACTAGCGGGGGACCCAAGCAGTTCTTC. Translated, it gives CASSLETSGGPKQFF. The chain couples TRBV5-1 to TRBJ2-1; 12 bases are a match to TRBD2. After removal of 0 bases from V and 11 bases from J, the junction contained 6 bases not matched to a gene. Germline-derived CDR1 and CDR2 are SGHRS and YFSETQ. CDR3 size: 15 residues.

The chain links TRBV3-1 (or the pseudogene TRBV3-2) to TRBJ2-1, with 12 bases fitting TRBD2. Germline V gives CDR1 LGHDT, CDR2 YNNKEL (reference sequence). With 4 bases clipped from V and 9 bases from J, the junction kept 7 bases outside the gene matches. The CDR3 contains 15 residues. CDR3 nucleotides: TGTGCCAGCAGCCCGTCTAGCGGGGGGGCCAGTGAGCAGTTCTTC. Residues: CASSPSSGGASEQFF.

V is TRBV29-1 and J is TRBJ2-5; 7 nucleotides line up with TRBD2. With V trimmed by 7 bases and J by 3 bases, 14 bases remained unmatched. Germline V gene data show CDR1 as SQVTM and CDR2 as ANQGSEA. The CDR3 loop spans 15 amino acids. CDR3: CSASTSENGKETQYF. CDR3 in DNA: TGCAGCGCCTCAACTAGCGAGAATGGAAAAGAGACCCAGTACTTC.

The rearrangement joins TRBV27 to TRBJ1-2; D gene unclear. Germline V gene data show CDR1 as MNHEY and CDR2 as SMNVEV (reference sequence). This CDR3 spans 15 amino acids. Trimming removed 7 bases at V and 8 bases at J, with 23 bases between. The CDR3, as DNA: TGTGCCAGCACCTTATCTTTAGGCCACTCCGGGGGCTACACCTTC. This codes for CASTLSLGHSGGYTF.

The chain links TRBV24-1 to TRBJ1-6; 7 nucleotides match TRBD1. This CDR3 has 19 amino acids. CDR1 is KGHDR and CDR2 is SFDVKD in the germline V gene. The V segment lost 1 base and the J segment 4 bases; nucleotides outside the gene matches: 12. The CDR3 DNA reads TGTGCCACCAGTGATTTCCGACAGGGAGGTAGGGTTTATAATTCACCCCTCCACTTT. This translates into CATSDFRQGGRVYNSPLHF.

The chain recombines TRBV11-2 with TRBJ2-1, with 10 bases fitting TRBD1. The junction had 5 bases not matched to a gene; V was cut back by 2 bases and J by 7 bases. The germline CDR1 and CDR2 sequences are SGHAT and FQNNGV. There are 15 residues in the CDR3. CDR3 bases: TGTGCCAGCAGCTTATCGGACAGGGGGGGAAATGAGCAGTTCTTC. Translation: CASSLSDRGGNEQFF.

J is TRBJ1-1 and V is TRBV5-6; weak D call: TRBD1 (5 bases). The CDR3 consists of 14 residues. Germline lookup yields CDR1 SGHDT and CDR2 YYEEEE. V lost 0 bases and J 11 bases, leaving 17 bases between the germline ends. CDR3 residues: CASSLGGGTPRAFF. The DNA for the CDR3 is TGTGCCAGCAGCTTGGGAGGCGGGACCCCTCGGGCTTTCTTT.

This clone was detected once. The chain uses TRBV5-4 and TRBJ2-1; the match to TRBD1 covers 7 bases. J was trimmed by 6 bases and V by 4 bases; bases with no gene match: 10. The CDR3 totals 15 residues. Germline CDR1 and CDR2: SGHNT and YYREEE (reference sequence). The CDR3 protein is CASSQGVRDSNEQFF. CDR3 DNA sequence: TGTGCCAGCAGCCAGGGGGTGAGGGATTCCAATGAGCAGTTCTTC.

The chain carries TRBV28 and TRBJ1-1; D is possibly TRBD1 (5 bases). Germline V gene sequence: CDR1 MDHEN, CDR2 SYDVKM. This CDR3 is built from 14 residues. V was clipped by 2 bases and J by 2 bases, with 9 bases between them. The CDR3 coding sequence is TGTGCCAGCAGTTTAAAAGGGGTTAACACTGAAGCTTTCTTT. Protein: CASSLKGVNTEAFF.

The CDR3 coding sequence is TGTGCCAGCAGCTCCGGGGGGGACCGTGAGCAGTTCTTC. The encoded protein is CASSSGGDREQFF. The chain recombines TRBV11-3 with TRBJ2-1, with 8 bases identical to TRBD2. The CDR3 has 13 residues. Trimming at V came to 4 bases and at J to 9 bases, leaving 5 bases not matched to a gene. The germline CDR1 and CDR2 sequences are SGHNT and YENEEA.